These 18 T cell receptor beta chains originate from one sample sequenced in a study of siplizumab effects on memory and regulatory T cells. Libraries were prepared by immunoSEQ multiplex PCR; TCRdb keeps only in-frame clonotypes and omits some of them. The sample lists under 150,000 clones; about 95% were seen once. The sample taken for sequencing was non-Treg CD4+ T cells sorted from blood. All receptors come from a human donor in good health.

This clone was detected only once. The rearrangement joins TRBV7-3 to TRBJ2-5; 8 nucleotides line up with TRBD1. The CDR3 length is 13 residues. Germline CDR1 reads SGHTA; CDR2 reads FQGTGA. V shed 4 bases, J shed 3 bases, and the junction held 1 base outside the gene matches. The CDR3 coding sequence is TGTGCCAGCAGCTCGGACAGGGAAGAGACCCAGTACTTC. It codes for CASSSDREETQYF.

The gene calls are TRBV18 and TRBJ2-7, with TRBD1 matching over 7 bases. This CDR3 has 11 amino acids. The junction had 1 base not matched to a gene; V was cut back by 4 bases and J by 7 bases. From germline, CDR1 is KGHSH and CDR2 LQKENI. The CDR3: CASSLQGEQYF. The CDR3 coding sequence is TGTGCCAGCTCACTACAGGGGGAGCAGTACTTC.

The chain employs TRBV5-1 and TRBJ2-6; 12 nucleotides match TRBD1. The CDR3 is made up of 18 amino acids. The germline V gene has CDR1 SGHRS and CDR2 YFSETQ. The V and J ends lost 0 bases and 4 bases, in that order; junction bases with no gene match: 5. The CDR3 nucleotides are TGCGCCAGCAGCTTGGCCAAGGGACAGGGGGCAGGGGCCAACGTCCTGACTTTC. Protein product: CASSLAKGQGAGANVLTF.

The gene calls are TRBV11-2 and TRBJ2-4; weak D call: TRBD2 (5 bases). The germline gives CDR1 SGHAT, CDR2 FQNNGV. V shed 3 bases and J shed 8 bases, with 11 bases lying between them. This CDR3 is built from 13 residues. CDR3 nucleotides: TGTGCCAGCAGCTTCCCGCTCGGGGACATTCAGTACTTC. Protein: CASSFPLGDIQYF.

V is TRBV2 and J is TRBJ1-5; possibly TRBD1 for D (6 bases). Trimming removed 4 bases from V and 4 bases from J, with 8 bases in between. CDR1 and CDR2 from the germline V gene are SNHLY and FYNNEI. This CDR3 has 13 amino acids. In DNA, the CDR3 is TGTGCCAGCAGTGGGACAGAGAATCAGCCCCAGCATTTT. This translates into CASSGTENQPQHF.

The rearrangement links TRBV7-6 to TRBJ2-1, with no clear D. Looked up from germline, CDR1 is SGHVS and CDR2 is FNYEAQ. This CDR3 has 12 amino acids. The V end was cut by 2 bases, the J end by 7 bases, with 6 bases between. The CDR3 sequence is CASSLKGNEQFF. The CDR3, as DNA: TGTGCCAGCAGCTTAAAGGGAAATGAGCAGTTCTTC. The full variable domain, in which reference TRBV7-6 and TRBJ2-1 provide the parts outside the CDR3, is GAGVSQSPRYKVTKRGQDVALRCDPISGHVSLYWYRQALGQGPEFLTYFNYEAQQDKSGLPNDRFSAERPEGSISTLTIQRTEQRDSAMYRCASSLKGNEQFFGPGTRLTVL.

The CDR3 reads CASSLDRAEKLFF. In DNA form, the CDR3 reads TGTGCCAGCAGCTTGGATAGGGCTGAAAAACTGTTTTTT. This chain uses TRBV5-4 with TRBJ1-4; D uncertain. With 0 bases removed from V and 7 bases from J, the gap between germline ends came to 7 bases. Germline V gives CDR1 SGHNT, CDR2 YYREEE (reference sequence). The CDR3 covers 13 residues.

The chain recombines TRBV20-1 with TRBJ1-2; no definite D call. CDR1 and CDR2 (germline): DFQATT, SNEGSKA (reference sequence). This CDR3 has 11 residues. Deletions cut 5 bases from V and 4 bases from J, with 8 bases between. The CDR3: CSARGSYGYTF. In DNA, the CDR3 is TGCAGTGCTCGAGGTTCCTATGGCTACACCTTC.

The chain recombines TRBV19 with TRBJ2-3; unclear D gene. There are 12 residues in the CDR3. Germline values: CDR1 LNHDA, CDR2 SQIVND (reference sequence). V gave up 3 bases and J gave up 0 bases, with 1 base separating them. In DNA form, the CDR3 reads TGTGCCAGTAGTATTAGCACAGATACGCAGTATTTT. It encodes CASSISTDTQYF.

V is TRBV6-1 and J is TRBJ2-7; no clear D. This CDR3 comprises 14 residues. Trimming took 5 bases from V and 4 from J, leaving 15 bases between them. Looked up from germline, CDR1 is MNHNS and CDR2 is SASEGT. As DNA, the CDR3 is TGTGCCAGCAGTAAAGGTCCCGACCGGTACGAGCAGTACTTC. Protein: CASSKGPDRYEQYF.

V gene TRBV4-1 combines with J gene TRBJ1-2; tentatively, D is TRBD1 (6 bases). The V gene lost 2 bases and the J gene lost 8 bases, with 18 bases spanning the gap. The germline CDR1 and CDR2 sequences are MGHRA and YSYEKL. This CDR3 has 15 residues. CDR3 sequence: CASSQLQGRLGGYTF. The CDR3 DNA follows: TGCGCCAGCAGCCAATTACAGGGACGTCTAGGGGGCTACACCTTC.

The gene calls are TRBV5-4 and TRBJ1-5; D is uncertain. Germline values: CDR1 SGHNT, CDR2 YYREEE (reference sequence). V was pared by 2 bases and J by 5 bases, with 14 bases between. This CDR3 has 15 amino acids. CDR3 loop: CASSLSPRVDQPQHF. The CDR3, as DNA: TGTGCCAGCAGCTTATCACCTCGGGTGGATCAGCCCCAGCATTTT.

This chain connects TRBV7-3 to TRBJ2-7; D is unclear. The CDR3 is 13 residues long. Per the germline V gene, CDR1 is SGHTA and CDR2 is FQGTGA. V was shortened by 4 bases and J by 4 bases, with 11 bases between the two germline ends. For the CDR3, the DNA is TGTGCCAGCAGCTATGGGCTGGGGTACGAGCAGTACTTC. Protein product: CASSYGLGYEQYF.

The chain carries TRBV11-2 and TRBJ2-7; 10 positions match TRBD1. The V and J ends lost 4 bases and 4 bases, in that order; junction bases with no gene match: 16. This CDR3 contains 18 residues. Germline loops: CDR1 SGHAT, CDR2 FQNNGV. CDR3 coding DNA: TGTGCCAGCAGCTATCCGGACAGGGGGTTTGGGCGACTGTACGAGCAGTACTTC. Protein sequence: CASSYPDRGFGRLYEQYF.

This chain links TRBV7-6 with TRBJ2-1; D is perhaps TRBD2 (7 bases). Trimming cost V 5 bases and J 4 bases, with 18 bases left between them. Germline V gene lookup returns CDR1 SGHVS and CDR2 FNYEAQ. This CDR3 has 16 residues. Here the CDR3 reads CASSPNGGRSYNEQFF. In DNA, the CDR3 is TGTGCCAGCAGCCCCAACGGGGGGCGGAGTTACAATGAGCAGTTCTTC.

The rearrangement links TRBV9 to TRBJ1-2; no clear D gene. Trimming took 0 bases from V and 2 from J, leaving 5 bases between them. Germline lookup yields CDR1 SGDLS and CDR2 YYNGEE. The CDR3 consists of 13 residues. CDR3 sequence (DNA): TGTGCCAGCAGCGTAGACGGAAACTATGGCTACACCTTC. Protein: CASSVDGNYGYTF.

Concerning this clone: The junction shows a germline mismatch at one end, possibly a read error. The rearrangement uses TRBV7-7 and TRBJ2-3, with a possible D match to TRBD1 (6 bases). This CDR3 contains 17 residues. CDR1 is SSHAT, CDR2 FNYEAQ, per germline (reference sequence). The CDR3 nucleotides read TGTGCTAGCAGCCAAGGGCCACCCAGGGGCAAAGCAGATACGCAGTATTTT. This codes for CASSQGPPRGKADTQYF.

This clone has just one count. This chain joins TRBV18 and TRBJ2-2, with 9 bases fitting TRBD1. The CDR3 sequence is 15 residues long. Germline trimming cut 3 bases from V and 3 bases from J; bases unmatched to any gene: 2. Germline V gene sequence: CDR1 KGHSH, CDR2 LQKENI. The chain's CDR3 is CASSPRTGDTGELFF. As DNA, the CDR3 is TGTGCCAGCTCACCCAGGACAGGGGACACCGGGGAGCTGTTTTTT.